This T cell receptor (beta chain) was retrieved from a study of T cells in Graves' hyperthyroidism and ophthalmopathy (dated by TCRdb to the late 2010s). In terms of the full investigation: Peripheral blood was sampled at the time of initial diagnosis, prior to any treatment. TCR V-J signatures able to tell the groups apart were searched for in a discovery cohort of 90 to 100 patients, of whom around 43 had Graves' ophthalmopathy and about 60 had stable Graves' hyperthyroidism. Thyroid tissue and blood T-cell repertoires from about six Graves' hyperthyroidism patients were also compared in the study. Whether ophthalmopathy could be predicted prospectively was tested in an independent validation cohort made up of under 20 hyperthyroidism patients plus 17 patients who later progressed to ophthalmopathy. The roughly 100 discovery patients were randomly divided into training and test sets at a 7:3 ratio. After blood sampling, hyperthyroidism patients were treated with methimazole at a starting dose of 30 mg daily, and ophthalmopathy patients were treated with high-dose intravenous methylprednisolone. According to the paper, TCR Vbeta CDR3 sequencing was carried out on 135 peripheral blood samples, which came from 40 to 45 ophthalmopathy, around 74 hyperthyroidism and approximately 17 progressor patients.

CDR1 SGHNT and CDR2 YENEEA were looked up in the germline V gene. Inclusive of the bounding cysteine and phenylalanine, the CDR3 is 14 residues long. The kept DNA is CDR3 alone, 42 bases in frame from the first base. V is shortened by 0 bases, J by 0 bases, and the region joining them spans 6 bases. Hyperthyroidism patients were newly diagnosed, with disease duration under 2 months, and aged 18 to 65 years. Any patient with an uncontrolled infection, another autoimmune disease, pregnancy or lactation was excluded. Diagnoses were based on clinical symptoms, serum thyroxine and TRAb, thyroid ultrasound and orbital computed tomography. Blood from progressor patients was drawn when they were first diagnosed with hyperthyroidism, before any ophthalmopathy symptoms appeared. PBMCs were separated from 10 ml of fresh peripheral blood using Ficoll-Paque density gradient centrifugation. Progressor patients were initially diagnosed with Graves' hyperthyroidism and developed ophthalmopathy during follow-up. Total RNA was extracted with Trizol reagent, and quality was checked on an Agilent 2100 Bioanalyzer.

In its sample, this clonotype was seen a few times. Its antigen remains undetermined. No much larger clonotype is one base removed from it; base qualities were not supplied. The TCR beta CDR3 regions were amplified from the RNA transcripts. A first-round RT-PCR of the TCR CDR3 used the HTBI primer set with the Qiagen OneStep RT-PCR kit. A second multiplex PCR round built the libraries, followed by size selection and purification. Sequencing of the libraries was done on an Illumina HiSeq2000 using paired-end 100 bp reads. The study's processing was this. SOAPnuke was used to process the raw data, with reads discarded if the reads contained adapters or uncalled bases, had a mean Phred below 15, or lacked an exact constant-primer or identifier match. High-quality paired reads were merged with COPE v1.2.5, and unique nucleotide sequences were defined as clonotypes. MiTCR v1.1 was used to align the clonotypes against IMGT TRBV, TRBD and TRBJ reference segments. Analysis was restricted to V-J combinations with a frequency above 0.0001, which covered 98% to 99.2% of repertoires. The TCS score was defined as F50 (clonal expansion) divided by E x V (chaos), with BLOSUM62-based TCRdist calculated between CDR3 peptides within each V-J. Welch's t-statistics and random forest reduced around 550 V-J features to roughly 13, which were used in a naive Bayes classifier (R e1071). TCRdb ran its own pipeline on the public reads, namely fastp trimming at Q25 and MiXCR clone calling, and kept in-frame beta chains. Each entry is one CDR3 protein sequence, shown with its most common DNA and genes. These V and J calls are TCRdb output, not the study's own analysis. This sample gives around 700,000 distinct CDR3 sequences in total; 18% of them show up just once. Jointly, the top ten make up over 15% of the sample.

Here is what the overall study found, with its caveats: Sample size was not statistically predetermined, and blinding of investigators to group allocation was not performed. Ophthalmopathy was separated from stable hyperthyroidism by a 13 V-J signature model, with approximately 89% sensitivity and 81% to 83% specificity obtained in cross-validation and 80%/75% obtained in testing. Most expanded thyroid clonotypes (frequency above 0.001) were also detected in blood, a finding suggesting that blood repertoires may reflect thyroid immune responses. In validation, the model predicted progression to ophthalmopathy a median of approximately 6.6 months before onset, with approximately 68% sensitivity and more than 72% specificity.

The receptor comes from a woman aged 45-65 years with Graves' hyperthyroidism that later progressed to Graves' ophthalmopathy. Specimen: blood. This sequence uses TRBV11-3 and TRBJ2-7, with the D gene not confidently named. The DNA is as follows: TGTGCCAGCAGCTTAGATCCGAACTCCTACGAGCAGTACTTC. It specifies CASSLDPNSYEQYF.